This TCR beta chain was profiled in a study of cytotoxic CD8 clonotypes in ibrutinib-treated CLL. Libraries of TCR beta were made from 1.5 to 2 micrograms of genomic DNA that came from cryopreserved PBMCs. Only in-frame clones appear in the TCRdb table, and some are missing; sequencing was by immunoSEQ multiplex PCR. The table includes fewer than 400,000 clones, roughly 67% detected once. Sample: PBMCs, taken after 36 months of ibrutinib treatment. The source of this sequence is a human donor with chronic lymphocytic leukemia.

The CDR3 reads CASSFSRIGNQPQHF. The CDR3 DNA reads as TGTGCCAGCAGCTTTTCAAGAATCGGCAATCAGCCCCAGCATTTT. The J gene is TRBJ1-5, the V gene TRBV13; D not certain. The CDR3 spans 15 residues. Germline V lookup: CDR1 PRHDT, CDR2 FYEKMQ (reference sequence). V lost 3 bases to trimming and J lost 2 bases, with 11 bases between them.